This T cell receptor beta chain was recovered during a study of blood T cell repertoires in COVID-19. Trimming cost V 4 bases and J 2 bases, with 9 bases left between them. Germline assignment: CDR1 SGHTA and CDR2 FQGNSA. The CDR3 length is 13 residues. Participants reported their clinical history, and cohort assignment relied on those reports. Repertoires were generated with immunoSEQ multiplex PCR, while TCRdb's copy carries only in-frame clones and drops some. The table lists around 240,000 clones, more than 70% of them singletons. The specimen sequenced was PBMCs or T cells enriched from blood (not recorded which). The TCR originated in a woman aged 50 to 60 who had recovered from COVID-19. This sequence joins TRBV7-2 and TRBJ2-7, with a tentative D call TRBD1 (5 bases). The CDR3 loop is CASSSRAAYEQYF. Here the CDR3 DNA reads TGTGCCAGCAGCTCCAGGGCTGCCTACGAGCAGTACTTC.